This T cell receptor beta chain came from a study of Ad26.COV2.S vaccination and SARS-CoV-2 variants. Measured with immunoSEQ multiplex PCR; TCRdb has only the in-frame clones, and not every one. The table shows about 350,000 clones, with under 95% occurring only once. The CDR3 covers 16 residues. CDR1 SGDLS and CDR2 YYNGEE come from the germline V gene. The V gene lost 3 bases and the J gene lost 2 bases, with 18 bases spanning the gap. This specimen was peripheral blood, taken after recovery from COVID-19. The source is a human donor who had recovered from COVID-19. This chain joins TRBV9 and TRBJ2-7; D is possibly TRBD1 (6 bases). The DNA for the CDR3 is TGTGCCAGCAGCGAACAATCCGGGACACTAACCTACGAGCAGTACTTC. It codes for CASSEQSGTLTYEQYF.